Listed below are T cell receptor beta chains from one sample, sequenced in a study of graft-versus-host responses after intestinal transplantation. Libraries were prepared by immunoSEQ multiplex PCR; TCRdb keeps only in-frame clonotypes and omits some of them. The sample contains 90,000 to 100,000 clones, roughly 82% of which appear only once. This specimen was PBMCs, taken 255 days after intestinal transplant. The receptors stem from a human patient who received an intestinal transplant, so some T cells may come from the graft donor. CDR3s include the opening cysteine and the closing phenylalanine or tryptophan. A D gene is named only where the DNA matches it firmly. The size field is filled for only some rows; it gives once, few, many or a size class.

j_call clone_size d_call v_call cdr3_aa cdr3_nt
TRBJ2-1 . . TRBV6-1 CASSPNRANEQFF TGTGCCAGCAGCCCTAACAGGGCCAATGAGCAGTTCTTC
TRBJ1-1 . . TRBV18 CASSMGPRNTEAFF TGTGCCAGCTCAATGGGACCTAGGAACACTGAAGCTTTCTTT
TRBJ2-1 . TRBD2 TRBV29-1 CSVDGGGTNEQFF TGCAGCGTTGACGGCGGGGGTACCAATGAGCAGTTCTTC
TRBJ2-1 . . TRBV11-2 CASSLAGAYNEQFF TGTGCCAGCAGCTTAGCGGGAGCCTACAATGAGCAGTTCTTC
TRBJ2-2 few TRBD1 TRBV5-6 CASSSTGAQFSGELFF TGTGCCAGCAGCTCCACAGGGGCCCAATTCTCCGGGGAGCTGTTTTTT
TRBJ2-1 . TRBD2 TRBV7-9 CASSLAGLADNEQFF TGTGCCAGCAGCTTAGCGGGACTAGCCGACAATGAGCAGTTCTTC
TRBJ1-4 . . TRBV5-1 CASSLASPRFNEKLFF TGCGCCAGCAGCTTGGCATCGCCTAGGTTTAATGAAAAACTGTTTTTT
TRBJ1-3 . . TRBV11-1 CASSPSDGTGNTIYF TGTGCCAGCAGCCCCTCGGACGGAACTGGAAACACCATATATTTT
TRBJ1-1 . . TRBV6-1 CASSDPPWTEAFF TGTGCCAGCAGTGACCCGCCGTGGACTGAAGCTTTCTTT
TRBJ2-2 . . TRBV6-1 CASSLDDGELFF TGTGCCAGCAGTTTAGACGACGGGGAGCTGTTTTTT
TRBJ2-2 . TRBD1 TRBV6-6 CASKRVGTVNTGELFF TGTGCCAGCAAAAGGGTCGGGACAGTCAATACCGGGGAGCTGTTTTTT
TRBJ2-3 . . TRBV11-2 CASSSQITDTQYF TGTGCCAGCAGCTCCCAAATCACAGATACGCAGTATTTT
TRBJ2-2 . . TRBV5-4 CASSLEAGRTGELFF TGTGCCAGCAGCTTGGAGGCGGGACGCACCGGGGAGCTGTTTTTT
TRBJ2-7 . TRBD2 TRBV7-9 CASSGRGEVSYEQYF TGTGCCAGCAGCGGCCGGGGGGAGGTCTCCTACGAGCAGTACTTC
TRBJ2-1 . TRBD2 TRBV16 CASSPGLAGNEQFF TGTGCCAGCAGCCCCGGACTAGCGGGTAATGAGCAGTTCTTC
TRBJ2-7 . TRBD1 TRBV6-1 CASSEEGDRPSYEQYF TGTGCCAGCAGTGAAGAAGGGGACAGGCCCTCCTACGAGCAGTACTTC
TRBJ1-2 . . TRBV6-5 CASSYSPGSYGYTF TGTGCCAGCAGTTACAGTCCGGGGTCCTATGGCTACACCTTC
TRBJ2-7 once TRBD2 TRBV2 CASSLREGNYEQYF TGTGCCAGCAGTTTAAGGGAGGGGAACTACGAGCAGTACTTC
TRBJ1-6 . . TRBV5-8 CASSWAANDPLHF TGTGCCAGCAGCTGGGCAGCCAACGACCCCCTCCACTTT
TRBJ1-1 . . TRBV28 CASSRGGANTEAFF TGTGCCAGCAGCCGAGGGGGGGCGAACACTGAAGCTTTCTTT
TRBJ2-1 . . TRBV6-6 CASSYSIMGAEQEQFF TGTGCCAGCAGTTACTCGATTATGGGCGCGGAGCAGGAGCAGTTCTTC
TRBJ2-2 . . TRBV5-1 CASSGVRGNTGELFF TGCGCCAGCAGCGGGGTGCGGGGGAACACCGGGGAGCTGTTTTTT
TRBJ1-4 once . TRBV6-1 CASSEEEHDNEKLFF TGTGCCAGCAGCGAAGAGGAACACGATAATGAAAAACTGTTTTTT
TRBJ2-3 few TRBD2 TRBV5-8 CASSFSGGSGSRGDTQYF TGTGCCAGCAGCTTCTCCGGGGGTAGCGGGAGCCGTGGAGATACGCAGTATTTT